The 2 T cell receptor beta chains below were found in one sample sequenced in a study of CD8 T cells in Susac syndrome. An input of roughly 0.5 to 1 ug of RNA was subjected to reverse transcription using random hexamers. One entry per CDR3 protein, called by TCRdb with MiXCR from the immunoSEQ multiplex PCR reads. Found here are some 150,000 distinct CDR3 sequences, just under 95% of them singletons; the top ten hold just over 0.2%. The sequenced sample was CD8+ T cells from PBMCs. Receptors were obtained from a human donor with multiple sclerosis.

This sequence joins TRBV7-2 and TRBJ1-1; TRBD1 might be the D (5 bases). Trimming removed 5 bases at V and 6 bases at J, with 16 bases between. This CDR3 spans 14 amino acids. Germline V gives CDR1 SGHTA, CDR2 FQGNSA. The CDR3: CASSPEYPGAEAFF. CDR3 DNA sequence: TGTGCCAGCAGCCCCGAGTATCCGGGGGCTGAAGCTTTCTTT. The complete variable domain, with remaining parts taken from reference TRBV7-2 and TRBJ1-1, reads GAGVSQSPSNKVTEKGKDVELRCDPISGHTALYWYRQSLGQGLEFLIYFQGNSAPDKSGLPSDRFSAERTGGSVSTLTIQRTQQEDSAVYLCASSPEYPGAEAFFGQGTRLTVV.

The DNA for the CDR3 is TGTGCCTGGAGTGTAGCGGGGTCTAGCACTGAAGCTTTCTTT. It encodes CAWSVAGSSTEAFF. The rearrangement links TRBV30 to TRBJ1-1, with D hard to call. The V and J ends lost 0 bases and 4 bases respectively, with 12 bases between them. The CDR3 extends over 14 amino acids. Looked up from germline, CDR1 is GTSNPN and CDR2 is SVGIG (reference sequence).